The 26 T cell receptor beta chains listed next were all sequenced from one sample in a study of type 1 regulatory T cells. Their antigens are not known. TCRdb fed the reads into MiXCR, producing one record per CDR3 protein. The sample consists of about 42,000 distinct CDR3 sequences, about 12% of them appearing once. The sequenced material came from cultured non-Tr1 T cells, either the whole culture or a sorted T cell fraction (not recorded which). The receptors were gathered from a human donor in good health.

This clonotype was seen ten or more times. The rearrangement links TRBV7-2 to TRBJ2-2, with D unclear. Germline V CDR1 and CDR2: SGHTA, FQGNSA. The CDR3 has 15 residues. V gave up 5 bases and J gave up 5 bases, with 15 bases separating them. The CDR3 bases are TGTGCCAGCAGCCCTATAGCCCAAGGGACCGGGGAGCTGTTTTTT. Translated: CASSPIAQGTGELFF.

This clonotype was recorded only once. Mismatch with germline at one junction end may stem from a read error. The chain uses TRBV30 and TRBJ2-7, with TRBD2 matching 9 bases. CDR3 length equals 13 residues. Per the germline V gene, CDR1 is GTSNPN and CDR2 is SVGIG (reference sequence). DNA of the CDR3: TGTGCCTGGAAGCGGGAGGACTCCTACGGGCAGTACTTC. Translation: CAWKREDSYGQYF.

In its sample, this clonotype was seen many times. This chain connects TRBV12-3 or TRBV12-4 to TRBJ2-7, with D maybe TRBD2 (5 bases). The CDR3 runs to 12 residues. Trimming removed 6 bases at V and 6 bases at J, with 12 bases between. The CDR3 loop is CASSLVGGEQYF. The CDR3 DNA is TGTGCCAGCAGCCTGGTCGGAGGCGAGCAGTACTTC.

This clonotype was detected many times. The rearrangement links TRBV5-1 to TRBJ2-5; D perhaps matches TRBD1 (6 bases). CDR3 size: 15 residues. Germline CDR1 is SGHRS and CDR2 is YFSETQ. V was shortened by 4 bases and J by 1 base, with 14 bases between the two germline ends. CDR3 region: CASSEQTGLQETQYF. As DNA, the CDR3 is TGCGCCAGCAGCGAACAGACAGGTCTCCAAGAGACCCAGTACTTC.

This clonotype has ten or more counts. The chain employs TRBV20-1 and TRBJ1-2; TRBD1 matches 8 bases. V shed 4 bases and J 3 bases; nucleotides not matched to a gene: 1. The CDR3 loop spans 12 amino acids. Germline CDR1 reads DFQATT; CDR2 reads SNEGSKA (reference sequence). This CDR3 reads CSATGGDYGYTF. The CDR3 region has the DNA TGCAGTGCTACAGGGGGCGACTATGGCTACACCTTC.

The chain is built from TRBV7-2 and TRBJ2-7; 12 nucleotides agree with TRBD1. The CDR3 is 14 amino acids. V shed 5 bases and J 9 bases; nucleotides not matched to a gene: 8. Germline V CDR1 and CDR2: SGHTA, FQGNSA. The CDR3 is CASSPGQGALGQYF. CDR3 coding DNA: TGTGCCAGCAGCCCGGGACAGGGGGCCTTAGGGCAGTACTTC.

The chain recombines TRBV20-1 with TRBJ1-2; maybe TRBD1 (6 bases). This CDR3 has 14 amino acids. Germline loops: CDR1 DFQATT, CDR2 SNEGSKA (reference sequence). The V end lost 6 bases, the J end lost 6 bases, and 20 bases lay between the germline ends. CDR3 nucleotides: TGCAGTGCGCCAGCCCCCCGCAGGGGAGATGGCTACACCTTC. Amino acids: CSAPAPRRGDGYTF.

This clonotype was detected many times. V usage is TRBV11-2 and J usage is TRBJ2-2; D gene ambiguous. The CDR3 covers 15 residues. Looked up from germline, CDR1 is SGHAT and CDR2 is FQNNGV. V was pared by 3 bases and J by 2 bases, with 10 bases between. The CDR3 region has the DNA TGTGCCAGCAGCTTCCACAGCACCAACACCGGGGAGCTGTTTTTT. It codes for CASSFHSTNTGELFF.

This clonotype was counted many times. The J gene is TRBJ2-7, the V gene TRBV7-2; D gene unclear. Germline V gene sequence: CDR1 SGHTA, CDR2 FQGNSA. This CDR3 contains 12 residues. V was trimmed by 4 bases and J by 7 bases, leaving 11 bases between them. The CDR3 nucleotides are TGTGCCAGCAGCTCCAACTCGAGGGAGCAGTACTTC. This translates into CASSSNSREQYF.

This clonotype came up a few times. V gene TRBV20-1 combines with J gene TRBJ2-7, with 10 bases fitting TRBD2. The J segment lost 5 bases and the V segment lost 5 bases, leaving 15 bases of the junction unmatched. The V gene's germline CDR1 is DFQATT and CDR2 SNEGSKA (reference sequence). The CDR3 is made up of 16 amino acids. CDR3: CSAASPLAGSGDEQYF. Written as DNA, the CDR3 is TGCAGTGCTGCCTCTCCACTAGCGGGGTCCGGTGACGAGCAGTACTTC.

The CDR3 is CASSSEGLGEAFF. The CDR3 nucleotides read TGTGCCAGCAGCTCTGAGGGCCTAGGTGAAGCTTTCTTT. V and J are TRBV7-9 and TRBJ1-1, with D hard to call. There are 13 residues in the CDR3. In germline, CDR1 is SEHNR, CDR2 FQNEAQ (reference sequence). Trimming pared 4 bases from V and 7 bases from J, leaving 13 bases between.

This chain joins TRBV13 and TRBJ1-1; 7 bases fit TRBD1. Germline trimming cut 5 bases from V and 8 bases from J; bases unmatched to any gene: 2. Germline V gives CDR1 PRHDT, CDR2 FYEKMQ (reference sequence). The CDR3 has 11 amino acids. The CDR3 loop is CASSRGQEAFF. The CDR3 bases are TGTGCCAGCAGCCGGGGACAGGAAGCTTTCTTT.

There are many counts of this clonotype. CDR3 sequence (DNA): TGTGCCAGCAGCCCCGTAGTAGCGGGAGTGAATGAGCAGTTCTTC. It translates to CASSPVVAGVNEQFF. The chain links TRBV12-3 or TRBV12-4 to TRBJ2-1, with 9 nucleotides matching TRBD2. J gave up 7 bases and V 6 bases, and 10 bases lay outside the gene matches. The CDR3 totals 15 residues.

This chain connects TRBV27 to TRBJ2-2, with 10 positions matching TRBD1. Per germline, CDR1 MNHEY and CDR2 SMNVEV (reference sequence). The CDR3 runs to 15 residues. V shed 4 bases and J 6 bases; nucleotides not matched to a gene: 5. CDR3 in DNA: TGTGCCAGCAGTTGGGGACAGGGGTTCGCCGGGGAGCTGTTTTTT. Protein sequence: CASSWGQGFAGELFF.

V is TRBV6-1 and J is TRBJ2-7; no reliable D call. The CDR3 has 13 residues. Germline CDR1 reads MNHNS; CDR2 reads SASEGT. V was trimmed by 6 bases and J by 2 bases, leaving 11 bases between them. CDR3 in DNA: TGTGCCAGCAGAGCTAACACGGCCTACGAGCAGTACTTC. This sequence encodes CASRANTAYEQYF.

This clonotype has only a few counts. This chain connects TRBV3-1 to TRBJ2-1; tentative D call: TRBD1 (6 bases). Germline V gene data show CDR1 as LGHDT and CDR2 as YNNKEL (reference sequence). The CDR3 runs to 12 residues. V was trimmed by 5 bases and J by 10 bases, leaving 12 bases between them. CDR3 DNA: TGTGCCAGCAGCTTATCCACAGGGGAGCAGTTCTTC. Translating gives CASSLSTGEQFF.

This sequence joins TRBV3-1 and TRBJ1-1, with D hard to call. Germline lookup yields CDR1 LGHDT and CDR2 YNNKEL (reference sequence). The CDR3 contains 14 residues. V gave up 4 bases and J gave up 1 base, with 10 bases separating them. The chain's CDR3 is CASSPRTANTEAFF. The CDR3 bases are TGTGCCAGCAGCCCGAGGACGGCGAACACTGAAGCTTTCTTT.

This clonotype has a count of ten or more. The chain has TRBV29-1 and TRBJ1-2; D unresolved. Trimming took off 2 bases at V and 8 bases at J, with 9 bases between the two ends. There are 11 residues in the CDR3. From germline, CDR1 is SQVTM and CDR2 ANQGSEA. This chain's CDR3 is CSVENPGGYTF. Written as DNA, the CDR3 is TGCAGCGTTGAAAACCCTGGCGGCTACACCTTC.

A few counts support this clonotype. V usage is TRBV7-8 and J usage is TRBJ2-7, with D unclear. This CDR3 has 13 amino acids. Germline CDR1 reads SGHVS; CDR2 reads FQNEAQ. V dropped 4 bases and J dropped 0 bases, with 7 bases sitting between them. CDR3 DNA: TGTGCCAGCAGCTCAGGAACCTCCTACGAGCAGTACTTC. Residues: CASSSGTSYEQYF.

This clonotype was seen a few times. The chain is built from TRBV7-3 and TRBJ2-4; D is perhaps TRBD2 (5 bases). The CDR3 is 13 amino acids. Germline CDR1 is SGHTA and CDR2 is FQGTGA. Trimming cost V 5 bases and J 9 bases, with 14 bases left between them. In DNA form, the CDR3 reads TGTGCCAGCAGCCCCGCCTTAGAGGGCATTCAGTACTTC. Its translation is CASSPALEGIQYF.

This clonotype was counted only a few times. CDR3 amino acids: CASSPAQMNTEAFF. The CDR3 nucleotides read TGCGCCAGCAGCCCGGCACAGATGAACACTGAAGCTTTCTTT. This chain connects TRBV5-1 to TRBJ1-1; no clear D gene. The CDR3 covers 14 residues. Germline CDR1 SGHRS, CDR2 YFSETQ. Deletions cut 4 bases from V and 0 bases from J, with 10 bases between.

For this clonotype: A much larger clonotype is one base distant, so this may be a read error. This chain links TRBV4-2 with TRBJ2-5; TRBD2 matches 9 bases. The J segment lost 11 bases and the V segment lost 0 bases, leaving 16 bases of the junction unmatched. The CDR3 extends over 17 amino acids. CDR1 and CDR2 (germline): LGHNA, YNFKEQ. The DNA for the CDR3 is TGTGCCAGCAGCCAAGATCCCACGCTGGCGGGAGGGGGTGAGCAGTACTTC. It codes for CASSQDPTLAGGGEQYF.

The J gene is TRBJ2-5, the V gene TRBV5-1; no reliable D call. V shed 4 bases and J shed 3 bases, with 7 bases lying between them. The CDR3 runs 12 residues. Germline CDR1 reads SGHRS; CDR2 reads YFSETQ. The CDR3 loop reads CASSPLEETQYF. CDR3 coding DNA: TGCGCCAGCAGCCCCCTAGAAGAGACCCAGTACTTC.

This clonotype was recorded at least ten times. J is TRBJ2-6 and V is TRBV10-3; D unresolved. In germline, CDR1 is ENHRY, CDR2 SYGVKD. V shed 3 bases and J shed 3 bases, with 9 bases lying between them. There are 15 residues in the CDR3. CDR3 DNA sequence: TGTGCCATCAGTGATGGGGTACGTGGGGCCAACGTCCTGACTTTC. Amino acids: CAISDGVRGANVLTF.

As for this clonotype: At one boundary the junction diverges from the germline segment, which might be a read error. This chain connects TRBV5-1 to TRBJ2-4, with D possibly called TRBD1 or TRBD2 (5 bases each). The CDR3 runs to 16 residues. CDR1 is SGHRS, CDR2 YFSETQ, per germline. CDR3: CASSHTRGLAKTIQYF. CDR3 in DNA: TGCGCCAGCAGTCATACTAGGGGTTTGGCCAAAACCATTCAGTACTTC.

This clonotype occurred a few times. CDR3 in amino acids: CASSPEGTSSYNEQFF. CDR3 nucleotides: TGTGCCAGCAGCCCAGAGGGGACTAGCTCTTACAATGAGCAGTTCTTC. The chain is built from TRBV3-1 and TRBJ2-1, with 9 bases aligning to TRBD2. This CDR3 is 16 amino acids long. CDR1 is LGHDT and CDR2 is YNNKEL in the germline V gene (reference sequence). The V segment lost 4 bases and the J segment 4 bases; nucleotides outside the gene matches: 8.